This T cell receptor (beta chain) was documented in a study of blood T cells in healthy people across ages (dated by TCRdb to 2014 to 2015). At the level of the whole study: In model experiments, template switching captured roughly one uniquely barcoded TCR beta cDNA molecule for every two T cells. Age-related changes in TCR beta repertoire diversity were measured in the study by deep sequencing normalized with unique cDNA molecular identifiers. Donors were grouped into four age groups: young (average roughly 16 years), middle-aged (roughly 40), aged (about 60) and long-lived (around 80). To avoid experimental bias, donors of different ages were distributed randomly across sequencing lanes. Two additional independent replicas of 1 million unique cDNA reads from the same blood draw were analyzed for two donors (one aged 18 to 30 and one aged 80 or older). Broad study findings and their caveats: Compared with the aged group, the long-lived group had more naive CD4+ T cells, fewer expanded clones and increased TCR diversity, a pattern suggesting age selection. Conclusive comparison of naive and antigen-experienced compartments was prevented by the profiling of bulk unsorted PBMCs. Total diversity estimates from one million sequenced T cells were considered lower bounds and underestimates. Because donor CMV infection status was unknown, age-related changes in expanded clonotypes were potentially confounded. Observed TCR beta diversity per million T cells fell roughly linearly with age, and a significant reduction was already apparent by age around 36. Observed TCR beta diversity correlated strongly with the percentage of naive T cells measured by flow cytometry.

The protocol used for the library was 5' RACE. Sequenced on an Illumina HiSeq 2500. A second PCR of roughly 7 to 11 cycles was performed with a sample-barcoded 5' primer and a J-beta primer mix. A template-switch 5' adaptor carrying 12 random nucleotides introduced a unique molecular identifier onto each TCR beta cDNA molecule. At least 2.5 million CDR3-containing paired-end reads were obtained from each sample. The Mint cDNA synthesis kit, primed by a TRBC-specific oligonucleotide, was used to synthesize first-strand cDNA from all RNA. Following uracil-DNA glycosylase treatment, a first 18-cycle PCR with universal primers M1SS and BC2_uni_R was performed on all cDNA. On the study's bioinformatics: For normalization, 1 million high-quality reads, each with a distinct molecular identifier, were randomly selected from each sample. Reads sharing molecular identifiers were discarded rather than binned into consensus sequences. CDR3 identification, clonotype clustering and error correction used MiTCR with a Q25 quality threshold and the strictest error-elimination algorithm. A nonparametric unseen species model with Euler transformation was used to estimate a lower bound on total TCR beta diversity. The raw public data were reprocessed by TCRdb itself: fastp quality trimming at Q25, MiXCR clonotype calling, in-frame beta chains only. Rows with a matching CDR3 protein are joined into one entry that keeps the most common DNA and genes. The V and J calls were determined by TCRdb, not by the authors. Recorded for this sample are around 780,000 distinct CDR3 sequences; 45% to 70% of them occurred a single time. Clones ranked in the top ten supply roughly 24% of the sample.

Worth noting for this clonotype: Its recognized antigen is unknown. No much larger clone exists at a distance of one base, and base qualities are not known.

Donors were a few dozen systemically healthy Caucasian individuals from Russia aged roughly 6 to 90 years. About 9.6 milliliters of peripheral blood were collected from each donor into EDTA-treated Vacutainer tubes. Ficoll-Paque density-gradient centrifugation was used to isolate PBMCs, with at least 6.5 million obtained per sample. Trizol reagent was used to extract total RNA from PBMCs, with at least 5 micrograms per sample. Naive CD45RAhigh/CD27high T cell percentages were measured by flow cytometry on a PBMC aliquot from every donor. The specimen sequenced was blood. This TCR derives from a man aged 35-49 years in good health.

The nucleotide sequence is given as TGTGCCAGCAGCCGGGCCGGGGGGACCTACGAGCAGTACTTC. It codes for CASSRAGGTYEQYF. This sequence uses TRBV28 and TRBJ2-7; the junction holds 7 bases that match TRBD2. For this chain, trimming is 6 bases at the V end and 2 bases at the J end, and the number of junction bases without a gene match is 7. Sequences MDHEN (CDR1) and SYDVKM (CDR2) are obtained from the germline V gene. From the cysteine through the phenylalanine, the CDR3 covers 14 amino acids. Only the CDR3 region is kept as DNA, spanning 42 bases read in frame from base 1.